Listed below are T cell receptor beta chains from one sample, sequenced in a study of blood T cell repertoires in COVID-19. The method was immunoSEQ multiplex PCR; TCRdb's version includes in-frame clones alone and lacks a portion of them. The sample has 250,000 to 300,000 clones, approximately 84% seen once. The sample comprised PBMCs or T cells enriched from blood (not recorded which). These receptors all stem from a man between 18 and 29 years old who had recovered from COVID-19. The CDR3 runs from the conserved cysteine through the conserved F or W. Fields, in order: D gene, V gene, J gene, clone size, CDR3 protein, CDR3 DNA. D genes are given only for firm matches. Rows give clone size only sometimes, using once, few, many, or a class for an expanded clone.

>NA|TRBV19|TRBJ2-2|NA
CASGARSSGGGGELFF
TGTGCCTCTGGTGCTAGGTCGTCCGGAGGAGGCGGGGAGCTGTTTTTT
>TRBD2|TRBV9|TRBJ2-7|NA
CASSVANPGLAIISYEQYF
TGTGCCAGCAGCGTAGCAAATCCGGGACTAGCGATTATCTCCTACGAGCAGTACTTC
>NA|TRBV7-9|TRBJ2-7|NA
CASSQSGGRTYEQYF
TGTGCCAGCAGTCAGAGCGGAGGGAGGACCTACGAGCAGTACTTC
>TRBD1|TRBV28|TRBJ2-7|NA
CASSYGTGNSYEQYF
TGTGCCAGCAGCTACGGGACAGGGAACTCCTACGAGCAGTACTTC
>TRBD1|TRBV27|TRBJ2-1|once
CASSSGLKTGNNEQFF
TGTGCCAGCAGTTCCGGACTCAAGACAGGGAACAATGAGCAGTTCTTC
>TRBD1|TRBV2|TRBJ1-3|NA
CASSVRTGGNTIYF
TGTGCCAGCAGTGTCAGGACAGGGGGAAACACCATATATTTT
>NA|TRBV28|TRBJ2-5|NA
CASSAQGTETQYF
TGTGCCAGCAGTGCACAGGGAACAGAGACCCAGTACTTC
>TRBD1|TRBV24-1|TRBJ1-5|NA
CATSDMTGSGSNQPQHF
TGTGCCACCAGTGATATGACAGGGAGTGGGAGCAATCAGCCCCAGCATTTT
>TRBD1|TRBV11-2|TRBJ2-1|NA
CASTFGGTGFHEQFF
TGTGCCAGCACCTTCGGGGGGACAGGGTTCCATGAGCAGTTCTTC
>NA|TRBV6-5|TRBJ1-5|many
CASSPRGGSNQPQHF
TGTGCCAGCAGCCCCCGGGGAGGTAGCAATCAGCCCCAGCATTTT
>TRBD1|TRBV19|TRBJ2-5|NA
CASRPTGAQETQYF
TGTGCCAGTAGACCGACAGGGGCCCAAGAGACCCAGTACTTC
>NA|TRBV6-5|TRBJ2-7|NA
CASLNREPYEQYF
TGTGCCAGCCTGAACAGGGAGCCCTACGAGCAGTACTTC
>NA|TRBV14|TRBJ2-7|NA
CASSPTLLGEQYF
TGTGCCAGCAGCCCGACCCTTCTCGGGGAGCAGTACTTC
>NA|TRBV19|TRBJ1-2|NA
CASSNRAPPWGYTF
TGTGCCAGTAGTAACAGGGCCCCCCCCTGGGGCTACACCTTC
>TRBD1|TRBV7-8|TRBJ1-1|NA
CASSHRQGVNTEAFF
TGTGCCAGCAGCCACCGACAGGGAGTGAACACTGAAGCTTTCTTT
>TRBD2|TRBV18|TRBJ2-7|NA
CASSPRGGSYEQYF
TGTGCCAGCTCACCCCGGGGGGGGTCCTACGAGCAGTACTTC
>NA|TRBV4-1|TRBJ1-2|once
CASSQERNYGYTF
TGCGCCAGCAGCCAAGAGCGGAACTATGGCTACACCTTC
>NA|TRBV15|TRBJ2-1|NA
CATSPPRGTVQQFF
TGTGCCACCAGCCCCCCTAGAGGTACCGTACAGCAGTTCTTC
>NA|TRBV4-1|TRBJ2-3|once
CASSQDSIPPGYF
TGCGCCAGCAGCCAAGATTCGATCCCCCCAGGGTATTTT
>NA|TRBV4-2|TRBJ1-6|NA
CASSQIRGEGDNSPLHF
TGTGCCAGCAGCCAAATCCGGGGGGAGGGGGATAATTCACCCCTCCACTTT
>TRBD1|TRBV30|TRBJ1-2|NA
CAWSRAGGNGYTF
TGTGCCTGGAGCCGGGCAGGGGGAAATGGCTACACCTTC
>NA|TRBV19|TRBJ2-2|few
CASRGLNTGELFF
TGTGCCAGTAGGGGCTTGAACACCGGGGAGCTGTTTTTT
>TRBD2|TRBV2|TRBJ2-1|NA
CASGGDSYNEQFF
TGTGCCAGCGGGGGGGACTCCTACAATGAGCAGTTCTTC
>TRBD2|TRBV28|TRBJ2-5|once
CASSLFGAGEETQYF
TGTGCCAGCAGTTTATTTGGGGCGGGAGAGGAGACCCAGTACTTC
>TRBD2|TRBV11-2|TRBJ2-3|NA
CASSFYLAGGPDTQYF
TGTGCCAGCAGCTTCTATCTTGCGGGAGGTCCAGATACGCAGTATTTT
>NA|TRBV29-1|TRBJ1-1|NA
CSVGGGRNTEAFF
TGCAGCGTTGGGGGGGGAAGGAACACTGAAGCTTTCTTT
>TRBD1|TRBV5-1|TRBJ1-2|NA
CASSDGQGARGYTF
TGCGCCAGCAGCGATGGACAGGGGGCGCGTGGCTACACCTTC
>NA|TRBV2|TRBJ1-3|once
CASSQGAGSGNTIYF
TGTGCCAGCAGTCAGGGTGCGGGATCCGGAAACACCATATATTTT
>TRBD2|TRBV7-8|TRBJ2-2|NA
CASSLARILAGTGGELFF
TGTGCCAGCAGCTTAGCGAGAATACTAGCGGGGACCGGCGGGGAGCTGTTTTTT
>TRBD1|TRBV24-1|TRBJ2-3|NA
CATSDSGTGLEGTDTQYF
TGTGCCACCAGTGATTCCGGGACAGGGTTAGAGGGCACAGATACGCAGTATTTT
>TRBD2|TRBV12-5|TRBJ2-1|NA
CASGLGGSGRYEQFF
TGTGCTAGTGGACTGGGAGGTAGCGGGAGGTATGAGCAGTTCTTC
>NA|TRBV5-4|TRBJ2-7|NA
CASSAPGYYEQYF
TGTGCCAGCAGCGCTCCGGGTTACTACGAGCAGTACTTC
>NA|TRBV28|TRBJ1-6|NA
CASSPGDLGSYNSPLHF
TGTGCCAGCAGCCCAGGGGATTTGGGTTCCTATAATTCACCCCTCCACTTT
>TRBD1|TRBV13|TRBJ2-1|once
CASSSWDRENEQFF
TGTGCCAGCAGCTCCTGGGACAGGGAAAATGAGCAGTTCTTC
>TRBD2|TRBV27|TRBJ2-2|NA
CASSPLGLAGSTGELFF
TGTGCCAGCAGTCCCTTGGGACTAGCGGGGAGCACCGGGGAGCTGTTTTTT
>NA|TRBV29-1|TRBJ2-7|NA
CSVRSTRLSYEQYF
TGCAGCGTTAGATCTACTAGATTATCCTACGAGCAGTACTTC
>TRBD2|TRBV10-2|TRBJ2-3|once
CASTSGTSFTDTQYF
TGCGCCAGCACTAGCGGGACAAGTTTTACAGATACGCAGTATTTT
>NA|TRBV18|TRBJ2-1|NA
CASSFRNEQFF
TGTGCCAGCTCATTCCGTAATGAGCAGTTCTTC
>TRBD2|TRBV3-1/TRBV3-2|TRBJ2-2|once
CASQGLAGVGELFF
TGTGCCAGCCAGGGACTAGCGGGAGTCGGGGAGCTGTTTTTT
>NA|TRBV7-2|TRBJ2-7|NA
CASSLDPGVTYEQYF
TGTGCCAGCAGCTTAGATCCGGGGGTCACCTACGAGCAGTACTTC
>NA|TRBV6-1|TRBJ2-5|NA
CASSEAPQETQYF
TGTGCCAGCAGTGAAGCCCCCCAGGAGACCCAGTACTTC
>TRBD2|TRBV6-1|TRBJ2-1|NA
CASSARLAGGPNEQFF
TGTGCCAGCAGTGCCCGACTAGCGGGAGGCCCTAATGAGCAGTTCTTC
>NA|TRBV9|TRBJ2-2|NA
CASSVGGKNTGELFF
TGTGCCAGCAGCGTAGGCGGGAAGAACACCGGGGAGCTGTTTTTT
>TRBD1|TRBV3-1/TRBV3-2|TRBJ1-3|NA
CASSQGSQGAGGNTIYF
TGTGCCAGCAGCCAAGGTTCCCAGGGGGCGGGAGGAAACACCATATATTTT
>TRBD2|TRBV5-4|TRBJ2-7|NA
CASSKGGGSSYEQYF
TGTGCCAGCAGCAAAGGCGGGGGGAGCTCCTACGAGCAGTACTTC
>TRBD2|TRBV19|TRBJ2-1|NA
CASTTSGGLGDEQFF
TGTGCCAGCACCACTAGCGGGGGGCTGGGGGATGAGCAGTTCTTC
>NA|TRBV5-6|TRBJ1-1|NA
CASSLPILGGGTEAFF
TGTGCCAGCAGCTTGCCTATTTTAGGCGGAGGGACTGAAGCTTTCTTT
>NA|TRBV7-3|TRBJ2-5|NA
CASSQGREETQYF
TGTGCCAGCAGCCAGGGCAGGGAAGAGACCCAGTACTTC
>NA|TRBV7-8|TRBJ1-5|NA
CASRGFDSNQPQHF
TGTGCTTCTCGAGGTTTTGATAGCAATCAGCCCCAGCATTTT
>NA|TRBV27|TRBJ2-5|NA
CASSLGQGGETQYF
TGTGCCAGCAGTTTGGGTCAGGGTGGGGAGACCCAGTACTTC
>NA|TRBV7-9|TRBJ2-5|NA
CASSLSGQETQYF
TGTGCCAGCAGCTTATCAGGGCAAGAGACCCAGTACTTC
>NA|TRBV5-1|TRBJ1-2|NA
CASSRGGPPDGYTF
TGCGCCAGCAGCAGGGGAGGGCCGCCAGATGGCTACACCTTC
>NA|TRBV6-1|TRBJ1-3|NA
CASSEQRVRGNTIYF
TGTGCCAGCAGTGAACAACGGGTTAGAGGAAACACCATATATTTT
>TRBD1|TRBV5-4|TRBJ1-2|NA
CASSRQGNYGYTF
TGTGCCAGCAGCCGACAGGGAAACTATGGCTACACCTTC
>NA|TRBV4-1|TRBJ1-5|NA
CASSRNRDIYQPQHF
TGCGCCAGCAGCCGGAACCGGGACATTTATCAGCCCCAGCATTTT
>NA|TRBV27|TRBJ1-3|NA
CASSPDSGSGNTIYF
TGTGCCAGCAGCCCCGACTCGGGCTCTGGAAACACCATATATTTT
>TRBD1|TRBV7-9|TRBJ2-1|NA
CASSPGQPNEQFF
TGTGCCAGCAGCCCGGGACAGCCCAATGAGCAGTTCTTC
>NA|TRBV18|TRBJ1-4|NA
CASSPNDMSGEKLFF
TGTGCCAGCTCACCGAACGACATGAGCGGGGAAAAACTGTTTTTT
>NA|TRBV28|TRBJ1-5|few
CASSPQNQPQHF
TGTGCCAGCAGTCCCCAGAATCAGCCCCAGCATTTT
>NA|TRBV28|TRBJ1-2|NA
CASSRPLGLGGYTF
TGTGCCAGCAGTCGTCCCTTGGGGCTCGGTGGCTACACCTTC